This TCR beta chain is drawn from a study of identical twins. One entry per CDR3 protein, called by TCRdb with MiXCR from the 5' RACE reads. The table records about 530,000 distinct CDR3 sequences, roughly 15% of them present only once. With respect to this clonotype: The antigen is unknown.

Whole-study findings and limits: Less excess twin sharing appeared in beta out-of-frame sequences. Out-of-frame alpha sequences shared by twins showed excess low generation probability.

The CDR3 extends over 12 amino acids. Per the germline V gene, CDR1 is ENHRY and CDR2 is SYGVKD. Deletions cut 6 bases from V and 10 bases from J, with 15 bases between. These records were also assigned to another study, of yellow fever vaccine responses in identical twins.

This sequence originates from a young woman in good health. Sequencing input: CD4+ T cells sorted from blood. The chain uses TRBV10-3 and TRBJ1-1; D gene ambiguous. The CDR3 protein is CAISPSVFGAFF. In DNA, the CDR3 is TGTGCCATCAGCCCGAGTGTGTTTGGAGCTTTCTTT.